This T cell receptor (beta chain) appears in the sequencing data of a study of cytomegalovirus exposure and HLA in healthy donors. With 60 Vbeta and 13 Jbeta primers, the PCR was carried out. Repertoires were generated with immunoSEQ multiplex PCR, while TCRdb's copy carries only in-frame clones and drops some. The table has 200,000 or so clones, roughly 83% seen once. This clone was counted a few times. Donors consisted of healthy bone marrow donors. V lost 5 bases to trimming and J lost 6 bases; unmatched junction nucleotides: 13. This CDR3 has 15 residues. The germline V gene has CDR1 MDHEN and CDR2 SYDVKM.

Sequencing was carried out using PBMCs. The chain is built from TRBV28 and TRBJ2-7, with TRBD1 identical over 7 bases. This sequence was found in a girl between 10 and 17 years old in good health and CMV-seronegative. CDR3 residues: CASSTPGTGVLEQYF. CDR3 nucleotides: TGTGCCAGCAGTACACCGGGAACAGGGGTTCTCGAGCAGTACTTC.